This passage covers 30 T cell receptor beta chains from one sample sequenced in a study of neurological immune-mediated disorders. Via MiXCR, TCRdb re-called the 5' RACE reads, giving one row per CDR3 protein. Counted here are roughly 38,000 distinct CDR3 sequences, less than 8.5% occurring once; the ten biggest clones make up about 4%. Sequenced sample: PBMCs. These receptors were taken from a woman in her thirties or forties in good health.

By share, this clonotype counts as medium-sized. The chain recombines TRBV28 with TRBJ2-7; 8 positions match TRBD2. Germline V lookup: CDR1 MDHEN, CDR2 SYDVKM. V shed 4 bases, J shed 0 bases, and the junction held 5 bases outside the gene matches. The CDR3 has 15 residues. CDR3: CASSSLAVSSYEQYF. For the CDR3, the DNA is TGTGCCAGCAGTTCACTAGCGGTTAGCTCCTACGAGCAGTACTTC.

This clonotype was counted many times. V is TRBV5-1 and J is TRBJ2-3; D might be TRBD1 (5 bases). V was pared by 0 bases and J by 2 bases, with 7 bases between. Germline V gives CDR1 SGHRS, CDR2 YFSETQ. This CDR3 spans 14 amino acids. CDR3 protein: CASSLGGPTDTQYF. As DNA, the CDR3 is TGCGCCAGCAGCTTGGGGGGCCCCACAGATACGCAGTATTTT. Full variable domain (missing parts from reference TRBV5-1 and TRBJ2-3): KAGVTQTPRYLIKTRGQQVTLSCSPISGHRSVSWYQQTPGQGLQFLFEYFSETQRNKGNFPGRFSGRQFSNSRSEMNVSTLELGDSALYLCASSLGGPTDTQYFGPGTRLTVL.

This clonotype was detected many times. V usage is TRBV5-1 and J usage is TRBJ2-1; tentatively, D is TRBD1 or TRBD2 (5 bases each). V lost 4 bases to trimming and J lost 0 bases, with 8 bases between them. Germline CDR1 is SGHRS and CDR2 is YFSETQ. CDR3 length: 14 amino acids. For the CDR3, the DNA is TGCGCCAGCAGCGGGGGTGGCTCCTACAATGAGCAGTTCTTC. Translating gives CASSGGGSYNEQFF.

This chain links TRBV29-1 with TRBJ2-1, with D perhaps TRBD1 or TRBD2 (6 bases each). The CDR3 covers 14 residues. V lost 8 bases and J 8 bases, leaving 22 bases between the germline ends. Germline CDR1 and CDR2: SQVTM and ANQGSEA. CDR3 nucleotide sequence: TGCAGCATAAGGGGGACTCTACACGACGATGAGCAGTTCTTC. Translating gives CSIRGTLHDDEQFF.

This clonotype was seen repeatedly, ten times or more. CDR3 sequence (DNA): TGCAGTGCTGGGAAGGGGGCTGGCTATGGCTACACCTTC. Translated: CSAGKGAGYGYTF. This chain connects TRBV20-1 to TRBJ1-2; 7 nucleotides match TRBD1. The V gene end was trimmed by 5 bases and the J gene end by 4 bases; junction bases not matched to a gene: 7. The germline V gene encodes CDR1 DFQATT and CDR2 SNEGSKA (reference sequence). The CDR3 has 13 amino acids.

This clonotype was observed at least ten times. The chain employs TRBV20-1 and TRBJ2-7; TRBD2 matches 10 bases. From germline, CDR1 is DFQATT and CDR2 SNEGSKA (reference sequence). V gave up 5 bases and J gave up 0 bases; unmatched junction bases: 1. The CDR3 loop spans 13 amino acids. CDR3 residues: CSASSGSSYEQYF. CDR3 nucleotide sequence: TGCAGTGCTTCTAGCGGGAGCTCCTACGAGCAGTACTTC.

This clonotype was counted many times. The genes are TRBV2 and TRBJ2-6; 12 bases are shared with TRBD1. The V gene end was trimmed by 3 bases and the J gene end by 0 bases; junction bases not matched to a gene: 6. The V gene's germline CDR1 is SNHLY and CDR2 FYNNEI. CDR3 length: 19 amino acids. CDR3 loop: CASSDVGQGASSGANVLTF. The CDR3, as DNA: TGTGCCAGCAGTGACGTGGGACAGGGGGCTTCCTCTGGGGCCAACGTCCTGACTTTC.

This clonotype was seen repeatedly, ten times or more. The chain couples TRBV4-2 to TRBJ2-6; 7 nucleotides agree with TRBD2. Losses at the gene ends were 0 bases for V and 2 bases for J; bases not matched to a gene: 1. Germline V gene lookup returns CDR1 LGHNA and CDR2 YNFKEQ. CDR3 length: 16 residues. The CDR3 DNA reads TGTGCCAGCAGCCAAGATGGGGGGGCTGGGGCCAACGTCCTGACTTTC. Amino acid sequence: CASSQDGGAGANVLTF.

In its sample, this clonotype was seen many times. The V and J genes are TRBV5-1 and TRBJ1-6, with 7 bases lining up with TRBD1. The germline gives CDR1 SGHRS, CDR2 YFSETQ. Germline trimming cut 2 bases from V and 3 bases from J; bases unmatched to any gene: 5. The CDR3 loop spans 16 amino acids. CDR3: CASSLGTDYYNSPLHF. CDR3 in DNA: TGCGCCAGCAGCTTAGGGACAGACTACTATAATTCACCCCTCCACTTT.

This clonotype occurred many times. The rearrangement uses TRBV10-2 and TRBJ1-2; 7 nucleotides line up with TRBD1. The germline V gene encodes CDR1 WSHSY and CDR2 SAAADI. The CDR3 covers 13 residues. V shed 9 bases and J 3 bases; nucleotides not matched to a gene: 7. The CDR3, as DNA: TGCGCCAGTACTACCGGGACAGACTATGGCTACACCTTC. It translates to CASTTGTDYGYTF.

This clonotype was recorded at least ten times. The rearrangement links TRBV3-1 to TRBJ1-2, with D uncertain. Trimming removed 5 bases at V and 2 bases at J, with 18 bases between. Germline-derived CDR1 and CDR2 are LGHDT and YNNKEL (reference sequence). The CDR3 covers 16 residues. The DNA of the CDR3 is TGTGCCAGCAGCTCCTTCCGGGCGGGATCAAACTATGGCTACACCTTC. The encoded protein is CASSSFRAGSNYGYTF.

In the case of this clonotype: One end of the junction is discordant with germline, which a read error may explain. The chain couples TRBV7-8 to TRBJ2-2; perhaps TRBD2 as D (6 bases). Germline V gene data show CDR1 as SGHVS and CDR2 as FQNEAQ. The CDR3 has 16 amino acids. In nucleotides, the CDR3 is TGTACCAGCAGCTTAGTGGGGGGAACCTCCACCGGGGAGCTGTTTTTT. Translated: CTSSLVGGTSTGELFF.

Ten or more counts support this clonotype. The chain recombines TRBV13 with TRBJ2-7, with 12 bases that match TRBD2. V lost 4 bases and J lost 7; bases outside the gene matches: 11. The CDR3 extends over 16 amino acids. Germline V gene sequence: CDR1 PRHDT, CDR2 FYEKMQ (reference sequence). DNA of the CDR3: TGTGCCAGCAGCTCAGACCTAGCGGGAGGGCCGGGGGAGCAGTACTTC. Translating it yields CASSSDLAGGPGEQYF.

This clonotype appeared many times. This chain connects TRBV29-1 to TRBJ1-2; D perhaps matches TRBD1 (5 bases). Germline CDR1 is SQVTM and CDR2 is ANQGSEA. Trimming removed 4 bases from V and 5 bases from J, with 14 bases in between. This CDR3 has 13 residues. CDR3 sequence: CSVVTGVFYGYTF. The CDR3 bases are TGCAGCGTTGTAACAGGAGTTTTTTATGGCTACACCTTC.

This clonotype was recorded many times. This rearrangement joins TRBV7-2 to TRBJ2-1, with a weak D call TRBD2 (5 bases). Germline-derived CDR1 and CDR2 are SGHTA and FQGNSA. The CDR3 sequence is 16 residues long. Trimming took 2 bases from V and 2 from J, leaving 13 bases between them. CDR3: CASSLSILAPYNEQFF. In DNA, the CDR3 is TGTGCCAGCAGCTTATCCATTCTAGCCCCCTACAATGAGCAGTTCTTC.

This clonotype has at least ten counts. This chain uses TRBV12-3 or TRBV12-4 with TRBJ1-6; 9 nucleotides align to TRBD1. The trim removed 5 bases at V and 7 bases at J, leaving 3 bases unmatched. The CDR3 length is 14 residues. This CDR3 reads CASSPGTGNSPLHF. The CDR3 DNA follows: TGTGCCAGCAGTCCGGGGACAGGGAATTCACCCCTCCACTTT.

This clonotype is labeled as medium-sized. The rearrangement joins TRBV20-1 to TRBJ1-5, with 7 bases fitting TRBD1. The junction had 7 bases not matched to a gene; V was cut back by 5 bases and J by 6 bases. Germline CDR1 is DFQATT and CDR2 is SNEGSKA (reference sequence). The CDR3 contains 13 residues. The DNA for the CDR3 is TGCAGTGCTTGGAGACAGGGAGGTCAGCCCCAGCATTTT. This gives the protein CSAWRQGGQPQHF.

This clonotype was observed at least ten times. The rearrangement joins TRBV3-1 to TRBJ1-4, with D hard to call. The ends were cut back, 2 bases at V and 2 bases at J, with 9 bases in the middle. This CDR3 comprises 15 residues. Per the germline V gene, CDR1 is LGHDT and CDR2 is YNNKEL (reference sequence). Written as DNA, the CDR3 is TGTGCCAGCAGCCAACGATCGGGGACTAATGAAAAACTGTTTTTT. It specifies CASSQRSGTNEKLFF. The full variable domain, completed using reference TRBV3-1 and TRBJ1-4, is DTAVSQTPKYLVTQMGNDKSIKCEQNLGHDTMYWYKQDSKKFLKIMFSYNNKELIINETVPNRFSPKSPDKAHLNLHINSLELGDSAVYFCASSQRSGTNEKLFFGSGTQLSVL.

The genes are TRBV6-2 or TRBV6-3 and TRBJ1-1; the match to TRBD1 covers 7 bases. This CDR3 is 17 amino acids long. Trimming removed 2 bases from V and 2 bases from J; junction bases left unmatched: 11. Germline-derived CDR1 and CDR2 are MNHEY and SVGEGT. The CDR3 loop reads CASSYPEDRVPNTEAFF. The CDR3 DNA follows: TGTGCCAGCAGTTACCCGGAAGACAGGGTGCCAAACACTGAAGCTTTCTTT.

On this clonotype: A clone one base away is much larger, so this may be a read error. The V and J genes are TRBV27 and TRBJ1-2; TRBD1 might be the D (6 bases). The CDR3 contains 16 residues. CDR1 and CDR2 (germline): MNHEY, SMNVEV (reference sequence). Trimming took off 3 bases at V and 7 bases at J, with 21 bases between the two ends. This CDR3 reads CASSFATGQWVSGYTF. The CDR3 nucleotides read TGTGCCAGCAGTTTCGCAACCGGACAGTGGGTTAGTGGCTACACCTTC.

This clonotype appeared many times. The V call is TRBV20-1, the J call TRBJ2-2; TRBD1 might be the D (7 bases). V was cut by 5 bases and J by 6 bases, with 16 bases left in between. CDR1 is DFQATT, CDR2 SNEGSKA, per germline (reference sequence). CDR3 length: 14 amino acids. The CDR3 protein is CSAPRSRGAGELFF. CDR3 DNA: TGCAGTGCTCCAAGGAGCAGGGGGGCCGGGGAGCTGTTTTTT.

This clonotype was recorded at least ten times. V is TRBV5-1 and J is TRBJ2-7; TRBD1 agrees at 8 bases. After removal of 4 bases from V and 2 bases from J, the junction contained 5 bases not matched to a gene. In germline, CDR1 is SGHRS, CDR2 YFSETQ. The CDR3 is 14 residues long. The CDR3 sequence is CASSIGTGAYEQYF. The CDR3 DNA sequence: TGCGCCAGCAGCATTGGGACAGGTGCCTACGAGCAGTACTTC.

This clonotype was seen repeatedly, ten times or more. The chain uses TRBV20-1 and TRBJ1-5; D ambiguous. The V gene lost 4 bases and the J gene lost 4 bases, with 11 bases spanning the gap. Germline loops: CDR1 DFQATT, CDR2 SNEGSKA (reference sequence). The length of the CDR3 is 13 residues. CDR3: CSANSGINQPQHF. The CDR3 DNA reads as TGCAGTGCTAATTCGGGCATTAATCAGCCCCAGCATTTT.

This clonotype was counted at least ten times. The rearrangement links TRBV4-1 to TRBJ2-5; possibly TRBD2 for D (7 bases). V was shortened by 4 bases and J by 2 bases, with 14 bases between the two germline ends. The CDR3 is made up of 15 amino acids. Germline loops: CDR1 MGHRA, CDR2 YSYEKL. The CDR3 reads CASSPGGGAQETQYF. The CDR3, as DNA: TGCGCCAGCAGCCCCGGCGGGGGCGCTCAAGAGACCCAGTACTTC.

This clonotype was counted many times. This chain connects TRBV5-1 to TRBJ1-1; the D gene is possibly TRBD1 (5 bases). Trimming left V 0 bases short and J 5 bases short, with 8 bases between. Germline CDR1 SGHRS, CDR2 YFSETQ. CDR3 size: 13 residues. CDR3 sequence: CASSLAEGTEAFF. CDR3 bases: TGCGCCAGCAGCTTGGCCGAGGGGACTGAAGCTTTCTTT.

This clonotype was recorded at least ten times. The genes are TRBV20-1 and TRBJ2-1; unclear D gene. The CDR3 sequence is 13 residues long. Germline loops: CDR1 DFQATT, CDR2 SNEGSKA (reference sequence). Trimming left V 3 bases short and J 7 bases short, with 13 bases between. CDR3 sequence reads: CSASPNMGNEQFF. Written as DNA, the CDR3 is TGCAGTGCTAGCCCGAACATGGGGAATGAGCAGTTCTTC.

This clonotype was counted ten times or more. The genes are TRBV28 and TRBJ2-7; TRBD2 is a possible D gene (6 bases). The germline CDR1 and CDR2 sequences are MDHEN and SYDVKM. The CDR3 contains 14 residues. Trimming shortened V by 6 bases and J by 0 bases, and 12 bases separated the two germline ends. CDR3 protein: CASRSGESSYEQYF. The CDR3 DNA sequence: TGTGCCAGCAGATCGGGGGAGAGCTCCTACGAGCAGTACTTC.

This clonotype was detected many times. This chain links TRBV15 with TRBJ2-1; D might be TRBD1 or TRBD2, each matching 5 bases. Trimming shortened V by 0 bases and J by 12 bases, and 12 bases separated the two germline ends. Germline V gene sequence: CDR1 LNHNV, CDR2 YYDKDF (reference sequence). This CDR3 is 13 amino acids long. CDR3 region: CATSRERGTGQFF. The CDR3 DNA follows: TGTGCCACCAGCAGAGAAAGAGGGACGGGGCAGTTCTTC.

There are many counts of this clonotype. The chain carries TRBV15 and TRBJ2-1, with D perhaps matching TRBD1 (6 bases). Germline loops: CDR1 LNHNV, CDR2 YYDKDF (reference sequence). This CDR3 region has 13 residues. The V end was cut by 5 bases, the J end by 7 bases, with 12 bases between. This chain's CDR3 is CATSPGTLNEQFF. In nucleotides, the CDR3 is TGTGCCACCAGCCCCGGGACACTAAATGAGCAGTTCTTC.

This clonotype was recorded many times. The chain recombines TRBV29-1 with TRBJ2-7; D is perhaps TRBD1 (5 bases). The CDR3 contains 12 residues. CDR1 is SQVTM, CDR2 ANQGSEA, per germline. Trimming shortened V by 7 bases and J by 6 bases, and 16 bases separated the two germline ends. CDR3 bases: TGCAGCGCCCAGGCAGGGTCTGGCGAGCAGTACTTC. The encoded protein is CSAQAGSGEQYF.